This T cell receptor (beta chain) emerged from a study of identical twins. Unique molecular identifiers were present on the cDNA, which also gained a universal primer site by template switching. In TCRdb, the 5' RACE reads were re-called with MiXCR into one record per CDR3 protein. The repertoire holds approximately 550,000 distinct CDR3 sequences, with about 20% as singletons. This clonotype was counted many times. This CDR3 has 12 residues. V was trimmed by 5 bases and J by 4 bases, leaving 9 bases between them. The same specimen was also included in a second study, on yellow fever vaccine responses in identical twins.

The chain joins TRBV12-3 or TRBV12-4 to TRBJ2-7; D remains ambiguous. The receptor was isolated from a woman aged 18 to 35 in good health. The sequenced sample consisted of CD4+ T cells sorted from blood. CDR3 loop: CASSRSGYEQYF. The CDR3 region has the DNA TGTGCCAGCAGTCGCAGTGGGTACGAGCAGTACTTC.